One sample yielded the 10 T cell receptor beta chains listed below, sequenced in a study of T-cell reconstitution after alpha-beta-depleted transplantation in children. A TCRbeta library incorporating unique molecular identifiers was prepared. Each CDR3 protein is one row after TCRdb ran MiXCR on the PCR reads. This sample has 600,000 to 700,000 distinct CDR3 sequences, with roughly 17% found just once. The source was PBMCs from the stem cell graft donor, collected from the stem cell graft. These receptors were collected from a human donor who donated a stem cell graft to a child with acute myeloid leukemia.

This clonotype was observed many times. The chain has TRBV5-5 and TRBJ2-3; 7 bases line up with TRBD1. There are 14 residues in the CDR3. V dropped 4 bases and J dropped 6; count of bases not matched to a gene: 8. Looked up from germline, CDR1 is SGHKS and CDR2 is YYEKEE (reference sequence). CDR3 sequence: CASSRRGQVDTQYF. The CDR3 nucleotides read TGTGCCAGCAGCAGACGCGGACAGGTGGATACGCAGTATTTT.

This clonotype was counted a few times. The CDR3 reads CASSKQGAGGANVLTF. In DNA, the CDR3 is TGCGCCAGCAGCAAACAGGGGGCCGGTGGGGCCAACGTCCTGACTTTC. The chain employs TRBV5-1 and TRBJ2-6; 9 bases are shared with TRBD1. The CDR3 sequence is 16 residues long. V lost 4 bases to trimming and J lost 3 bases; unmatched junction nucleotides: 5. Germline V gene data show CDR1 as SGHRS and CDR2 as YFSETQ.

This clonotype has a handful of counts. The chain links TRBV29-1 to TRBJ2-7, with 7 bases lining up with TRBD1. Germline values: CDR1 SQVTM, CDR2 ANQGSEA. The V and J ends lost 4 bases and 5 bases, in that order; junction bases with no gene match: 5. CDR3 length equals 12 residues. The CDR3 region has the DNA TGCAGCGTTGGCACAGGGGTCGACGAGCAGTACTTC. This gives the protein CSVGTGVDEQYF.

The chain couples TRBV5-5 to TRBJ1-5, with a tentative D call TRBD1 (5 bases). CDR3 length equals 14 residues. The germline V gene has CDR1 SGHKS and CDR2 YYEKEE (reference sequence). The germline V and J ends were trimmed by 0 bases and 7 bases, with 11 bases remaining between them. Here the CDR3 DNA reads TGTGCCAGCAGCTTGGCAGGGAATAAGCAGCCCCAGCATTTT. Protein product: CASSLAGNKQPQHF.

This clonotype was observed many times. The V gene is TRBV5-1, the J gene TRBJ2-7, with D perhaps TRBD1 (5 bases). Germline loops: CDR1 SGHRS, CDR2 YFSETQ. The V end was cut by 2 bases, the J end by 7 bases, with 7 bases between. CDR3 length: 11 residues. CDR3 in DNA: TGCGCCAGCAGCTTCGGACAAGAGCAGTACTTC. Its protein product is CASSFGQEQYF.

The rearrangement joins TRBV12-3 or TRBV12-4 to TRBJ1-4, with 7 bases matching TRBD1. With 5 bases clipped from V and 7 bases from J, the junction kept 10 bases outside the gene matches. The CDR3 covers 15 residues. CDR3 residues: CASSERQGLGEKLFF. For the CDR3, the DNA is TGTGCCAGCAGTGAAAGACAGGGCCTGGGTGAAAAACTGTTTTTT.

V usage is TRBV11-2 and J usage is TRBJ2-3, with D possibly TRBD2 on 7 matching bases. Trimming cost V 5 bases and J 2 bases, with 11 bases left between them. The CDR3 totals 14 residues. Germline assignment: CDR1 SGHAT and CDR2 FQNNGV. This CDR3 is CASSVRGATDTQYF. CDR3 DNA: TGTGCCAGCAGCGTACGGGGGGCCACAGATACGCAGTATTTT.

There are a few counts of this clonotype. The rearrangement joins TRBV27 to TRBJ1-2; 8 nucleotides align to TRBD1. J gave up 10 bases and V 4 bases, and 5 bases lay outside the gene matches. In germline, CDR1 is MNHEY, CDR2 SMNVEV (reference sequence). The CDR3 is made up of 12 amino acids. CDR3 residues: CASSSGQGLYTF. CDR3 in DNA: TGTGCCAGCAGTTCCGGACAGGGCCTCTACACCTTC.

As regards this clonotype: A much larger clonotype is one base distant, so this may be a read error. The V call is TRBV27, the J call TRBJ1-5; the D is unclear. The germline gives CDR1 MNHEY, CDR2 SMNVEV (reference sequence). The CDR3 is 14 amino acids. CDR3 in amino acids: CASSRVGYNQPQNF. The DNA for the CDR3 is TGTGCCAGCAGTCGGGTCGGTTACAATCAGCCCCAGAATTTT.

Here the CDR3 DNA reads TGTGCCACCAGCAGGGGACAGGGGGGGAACACTGAAGCTTTCTTT. This gives the protein CATSRGQGGNTEAFF. The chain carries TRBV15 and TRBJ1-1; 11 bases are a match to TRBD1. Germline CDR1 reads LNHNV; CDR2 reads YYDKDF (reference sequence). This CDR3 is 15 amino acids long. V shed 3 bases, J shed 1 base, and the junction held 1 base outside the gene matches.